This T cell receptor (beta chain) was observed in a study of sequential checkpoint blockade in melanoma. Overall study: First-line arms were nivolumab then ipilimumab, or the reverse, randomized 1:1. Both treatment sequences were followed by maintenance nivolumab.

This clone was seen only once. Compared with germline, one end of the junction differs, possibly owing to a read error. The treatment was: randomized to nivolumab then ipilimumab (arm A) or the reverse (arm B). None of the patients previously received DNA-damaging chemotherapy. Sorted cells were live CD3+CD8+, lacking CD19 and CD56, from PBMCs. The CDR3 loop spans 13 amino acids. Per germline, CDR1 ENHRY and CDR2 SYGVKD. Here immunoSEQ multiplex PCR was the method, and the copy in TCRdb shows in-frame clones only, minus some. Seen here are 23,000 or so clones, around 65% observed once, and the top ten hold 19%.

This rearrangement joins TRBV10-3 to TRBJ2-5, with 7 bases identical to TRBD2. The starting material was CD8+ T cells sorted from blood (inferred from file names), obtained from a patient given nivolumab and ipilimumab in sequence. This clonotype originated in a human donor with melanoma. In nucleotides, the CDR3 is TGTGCCATCACTGAGCGGGGACAAGAGACCCAGTACTTC. It is translated as CAITERGQETQYF.